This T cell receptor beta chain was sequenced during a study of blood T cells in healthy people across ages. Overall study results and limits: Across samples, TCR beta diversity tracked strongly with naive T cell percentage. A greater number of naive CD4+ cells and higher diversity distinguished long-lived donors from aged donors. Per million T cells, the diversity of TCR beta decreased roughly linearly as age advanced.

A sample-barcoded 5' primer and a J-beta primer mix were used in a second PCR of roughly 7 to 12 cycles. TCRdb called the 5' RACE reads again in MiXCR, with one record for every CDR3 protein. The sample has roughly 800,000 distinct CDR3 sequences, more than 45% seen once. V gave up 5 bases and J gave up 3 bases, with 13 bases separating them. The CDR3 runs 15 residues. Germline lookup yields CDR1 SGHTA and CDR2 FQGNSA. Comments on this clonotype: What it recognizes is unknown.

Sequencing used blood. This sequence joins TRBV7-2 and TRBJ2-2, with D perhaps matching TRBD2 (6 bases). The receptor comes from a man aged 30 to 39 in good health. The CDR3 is CASSHREPDTGELFF. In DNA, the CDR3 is TGTGCCAGCAGCCACCGGGAGCCTGACACCGGGGAGCTGTTTTTT.